This TCR beta chain was recovered during a study of shared clonotypes between healthy human individuals. TCRdb keeps only in-frame clones here, not all; method: immunoSEQ multiplex PCR. The sample contains about 2.3 million clones, about 90% of which appear only once. A note on this clone: Other DNA sequences in the sample encode the same CDR3.

The source of this sequence is a man between 18 and 35 years old in good health. Some clones in this sample may be carry-over from other donors' samples. Sequencing was done on a sample of naive CD4+ T cells from PBMCs. Subset specified: CD45RA+ positively selected.

The DNA for the CDR3 is TGTGCCAGCAGCCCTCAGACAGGGGGCTATGGCTACACCTTC. It translates to CASSPQTGGYGYTF. This rearrangement joins TRBV5-4 to TRBJ1-2; 9 bases are shared with TRBD1. The trim removed 4 bases at V and 4 bases at J, leaving 5 bases unmatched. Germline CDR1 is SGHNT and CDR2 is YYREEE (reference sequence). The CDR3 covers 14 residues.